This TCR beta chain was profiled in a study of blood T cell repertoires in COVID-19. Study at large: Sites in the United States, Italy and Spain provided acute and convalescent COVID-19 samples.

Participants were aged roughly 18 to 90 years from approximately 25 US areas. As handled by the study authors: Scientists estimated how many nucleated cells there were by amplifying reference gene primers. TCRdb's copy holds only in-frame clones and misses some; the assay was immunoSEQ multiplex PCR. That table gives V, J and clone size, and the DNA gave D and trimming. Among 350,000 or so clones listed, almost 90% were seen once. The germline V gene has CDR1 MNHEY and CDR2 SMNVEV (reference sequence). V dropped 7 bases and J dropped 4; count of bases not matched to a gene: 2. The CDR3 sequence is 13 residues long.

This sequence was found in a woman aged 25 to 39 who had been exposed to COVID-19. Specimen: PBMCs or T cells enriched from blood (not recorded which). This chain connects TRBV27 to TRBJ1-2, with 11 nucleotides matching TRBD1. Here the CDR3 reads CASTGTGGYGYTF. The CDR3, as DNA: TGTGCCAGCACAGGGACAGGGGGCTATGGCTACACCTTC.